This TCR beta chain came from a study of molecular identifiers for immune sequencing clone quantification. Study-level information: Within a replicate experiment, RNA obtained from either about 21,000 or 97,000 naive CD8 cells was divided into five aliquots, and four of those aliquots were then sequenced.

Trimming pared 2 bases from V and 6 bases from J, leaving 14 bases between. CDR3 length: 14 amino acids. CDR1 MNHEY and CDR2 SVGAGI come from the germline V gene. This clonotype was counted many times. Naive CD8 T cells were FACS-sorted by CD8+CD4-CCR7+CD45RA+ markers. TCRdb used MiXCR to reprocess the PCR reads, holding one entry per CDR3 protein. Counted here are more than 300,000 distinct CDR3 sequences, roughly 23% occurring once; the ten biggest clones make up under 0.95%. Material: naive CD8+ T cells from blood, with Jurkat cell RNA spiked in. As to subset: FACS-sorted CD8+CD4-CCR7+CD45RA+ naive T cells. The rearrangement joins TRBV6-5 to TRBJ2-7; the D gene is possibly TRBD1 (5 bases). This clonotype was sampled from a human donor in good health. Some libraries in this study had Jurkat cell RNA spiked in. The CDR3 is CASSYVQGSTEQYF. In nucleotides, the CDR3 is TGTGCCAGCAGTTACGTCCAGGGAAGTACCGAGCAGTACTTC.